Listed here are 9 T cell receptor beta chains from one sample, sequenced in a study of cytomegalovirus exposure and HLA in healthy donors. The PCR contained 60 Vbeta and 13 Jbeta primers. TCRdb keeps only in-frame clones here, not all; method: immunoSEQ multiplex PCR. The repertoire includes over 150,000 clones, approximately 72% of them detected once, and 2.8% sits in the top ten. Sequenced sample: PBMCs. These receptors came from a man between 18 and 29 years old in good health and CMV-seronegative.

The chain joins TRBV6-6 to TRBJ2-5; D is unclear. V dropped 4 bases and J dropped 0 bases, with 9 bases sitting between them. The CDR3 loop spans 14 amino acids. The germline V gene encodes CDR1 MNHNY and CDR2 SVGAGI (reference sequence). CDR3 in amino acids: CASSSNTNQETQYF. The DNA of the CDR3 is TGTGCCAGCAGTTCTAATACTAACCAAGAGACCCAGTACTTC.

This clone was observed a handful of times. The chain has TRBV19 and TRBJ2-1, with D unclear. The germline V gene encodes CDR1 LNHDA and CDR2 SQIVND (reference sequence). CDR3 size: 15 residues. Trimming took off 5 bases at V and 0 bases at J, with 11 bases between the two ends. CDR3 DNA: TGTGCCAGTAGTTCTTGGGCAGGCTCCTACAATGAGCAGTTCTTC. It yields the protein CASSSWAGSYNEQFF.

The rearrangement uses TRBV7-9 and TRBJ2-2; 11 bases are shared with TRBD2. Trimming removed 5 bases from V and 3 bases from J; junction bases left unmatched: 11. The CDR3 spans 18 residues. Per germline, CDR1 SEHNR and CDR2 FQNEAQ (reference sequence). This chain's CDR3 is CASSLDQASGGYTGELFF. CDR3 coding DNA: TGTGCCAGCAGCCTAGACCAGGCTAGCGGGGGGTACACCGGGGAGCTGTTTTTT.

The CDR3 region is CASKTGGGETQYF. The DNA for the CDR3 is TGTGCCAGTAAGACAGGGGGAGGAGAGACCCAGTACTTC. The V and J genes are TRBV6-5 and TRBJ2-5, with 9 bases matching TRBD1. This CDR3 is 13 amino acids long. Germline V gene sequence: CDR1 MNHEY, CDR2 SVGAGI. The V gene end was trimmed by 9 bases and the J gene end by 4 bases; junction bases not matched to a gene: 6.

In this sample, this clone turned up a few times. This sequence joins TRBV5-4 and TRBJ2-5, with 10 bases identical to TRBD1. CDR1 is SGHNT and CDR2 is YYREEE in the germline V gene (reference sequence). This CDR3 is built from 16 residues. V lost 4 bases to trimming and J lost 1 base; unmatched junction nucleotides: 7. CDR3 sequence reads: CASSPGTGAIQETQYF. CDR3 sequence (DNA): TGTGCCAGCAGCCCTGGGACAGGGGCGATCCAAGAGACCCAGTACTTC.

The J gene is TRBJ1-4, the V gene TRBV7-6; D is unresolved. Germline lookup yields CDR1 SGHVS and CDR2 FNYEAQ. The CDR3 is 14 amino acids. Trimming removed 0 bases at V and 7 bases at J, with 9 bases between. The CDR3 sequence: CASSLAGGGEKLFF. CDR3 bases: TGTGCCAGCAGCTTAGCCGGTGGAGGTGAAAAACTGTTTTTT.

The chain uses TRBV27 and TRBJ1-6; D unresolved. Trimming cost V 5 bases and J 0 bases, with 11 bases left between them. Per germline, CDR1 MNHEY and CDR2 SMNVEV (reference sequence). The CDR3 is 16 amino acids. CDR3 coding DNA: TGTGCCAGCAGTCCCACACGGAGCTCCTATAATTCACCCCTCCACTTT. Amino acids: CASSPTRSSYNSPLHF.

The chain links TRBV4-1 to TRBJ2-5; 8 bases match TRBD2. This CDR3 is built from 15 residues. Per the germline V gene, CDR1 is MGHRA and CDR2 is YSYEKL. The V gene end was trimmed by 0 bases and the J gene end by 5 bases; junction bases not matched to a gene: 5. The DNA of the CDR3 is TGCGCCAGCAGCCAAGATAGGGCTAGCGGGGAGACCCAGTACTTC. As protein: CASSQDRASGETQYF.

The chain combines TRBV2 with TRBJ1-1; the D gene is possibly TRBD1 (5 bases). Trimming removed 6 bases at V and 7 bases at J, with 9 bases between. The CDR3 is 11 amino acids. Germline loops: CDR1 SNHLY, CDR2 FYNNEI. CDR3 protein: CASSRQLEAFF. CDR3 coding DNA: TGTGCCAGCAGCAGACAGCTTGAAGCTTTCTTT.